Given below is one T cell receptor beta chain in context. The antigen remains unidentified. Time point specified: baseline pretreatment blood. Indicated treatment: 15 Gy SBRT to primary tumor, nephrectomy 4 weeks later. Clear cell pathology was present in this patient's renal cell carcinoma. Data came from immunoSEQ multiplex PCR; TCRdb stores just in-frame clones and leaves some out. The sample records around 64,000 clones, approximately 84% being singletons. The data were taken from a study of radiation and T cells in renal cell carcinoma. About the study: Nephrectomy followed 15 Gy stereotactic body radiation by 4 weeks.

V was clipped by 3 bases and J by 8 bases, with 22 bases between them. Germline assignment: CDR1 LGHNT and CDR2 FRNRAP. This CDR3 has 16 amino acids. Findings and caveats of the study: From baseline, blood top tumor clonotypes peaked at 2 weeks post-radiation. Baseline intratumoral clonotype presence is unknown without pretreatment biopsies.

This receptor was obtained from a man aged 55 to 69 with renal cell carcinoma. The chain is built from TRBV12-5 and TRBJ1-1; tentative D call: TRBD1 (6 bases). Sequences were derived from blood, sampled from a patient whose treatment included radiotherapy and nephrectomy. Here the CDR3 DNA reads TGTGCTAGTGGTTTACGGAGTTCGGGACAACGAAAAGAAGCTTTCTTT. It specifies CASGLRSSGQRKEAFF.